Each of the 9 T cell receptor beta chains below was sequenced from the same sample in a study of OX40 agonist ivuxolimab in advanced cancers. Libraries were prepared by immunoSEQ multiplex PCR; TCRdb keeps only in-frame clonotypes and omits some of them. The table includes tens of thousands of clones, around 90% detected once. The source material was CD4+ or CD8+ T cells sorted from blood, sampled in a trial of the OX40 agonist ivuxolimab. All receptors come from an adult with an advanced solid tumor such as melanoma, head and neck, liver or kidney cancer.

The chain has TRBV6-6 and TRBJ2-7; either TRBD1 or TRBD2 may fit D (5 bases each). The CDR3 runs to 13 residues. Trimming cost V 6 bases and J 4 bases, with 13 bases left between them. Per the germline V gene, CDR1 is MNHNY and CDR2 is SVGAGI (reference sequence). CDR3 DNA: TGTGCCAGCAGCCTCGGGACGGGGTACGAGCAGTACTTC. It encodes CASSLGTGYEQYF.

Only a few counts were recorded for this clone. The chain couples TRBV7-8 to TRBJ2-7, with TRBD2 identical over 9 bases. The length of the CDR3 is 15 residues. Germline assignment: CDR1 SGHVS and CDR2 FQNEAQ. The V gene end was trimmed by 1 base and the J gene end by 7 bases; junction bases not matched to a gene: 8. The CDR3 is CASSLGGSGGREQYF. CDR3 coding DNA: TGTGCCAGCAGCTTAGGAGGTAGCGGGGGTCGAGAGCAGTACTTC.

The chain is built from TRBV7-2 and TRBJ2-5, with 7 bases lining up with TRBD2. The germline V gene has CDR1 SGHTA and CDR2 FQGNSA. The CDR3 length is 17 residues. V lost 2 bases, J lost 2 bases, and 11 bases stayed unmatched. CDR3: CASSLSSLTSSQETQYF. For the CDR3, the DNA is TGTGCCAGCAGCTTATCCTCATTGACTAGCTCTCAAGAGACCCAGTACTTC.

The V gene is TRBV5-6, the J gene TRBJ2-1; 11 bases align to TRBD2. The CDR3 is made up of 14 amino acids. The trim removed 6 bases at V and 7 bases at J, leaving 6 bases unmatched. CDR1 and CDR2 from the germline V gene are SGHDT and YYEEEE. The CDR3 bases are TGTGCCAGCAAGGTAGCGGGAGGGCTTAATGAGCAGTTCTTC. It codes for CASKVAGGLNEQFF.

The V call is TRBV9, the J call TRBJ1-2; the D gene is possibly TRBD1 (5 bases). This CDR3 spans 13 amino acids. The germline CDR1 and CDR2 sequences are SGDLS and YYNGEE. V lost 0 bases, J lost 5 bases, and 8 bases lay in between. CDR3 DNA sequence: TGTGCCAGCAGCGTAGGGGGACGTTATGGCTACACCTTC. Translated, it gives CASSVGGRYGYTF.

Regarding this clone: A read error may produce the germline difference seen at one junction end. V is TRBV7-7 and J is TRBJ2-5; D call uncertain. CDR1 and CDR2 from the germline V gene are SSHAT and FNYEAQ (reference sequence). This CDR3 has 13 amino acids. As DNA, the CDR3 is TGTGCTAGCAGCTTAGACGCGTCTGAGACCCAGTACTTC. Translation: CASSLDASETQYF.

For the CDR3, the DNA is TGTGCCAGCAGCCCCCCGTCCTACGAGCAGTACTTC. Its translation is CASSPPSYEQYF. The genes are TRBV5-8 and TRBJ2-7; no clear D. The CDR3 is 12 residues long. Trimming stripped 4 bases from V and 1 base from J, with 6 bases between. Germline V gives CDR1 SGHTS, CDR2 YDEGEE. Combining the CDR3 with reference TRBV5-8 and TRBJ2-7 gives the whole variable domain EAGVTQSPTHLIKTRGQQATLRCSPISGHTSVYWYQQALGLGLQFLLWYDEGEERNRGNFPPRFSGRQFPNYSSELNVNALELEDSALYLCASSPPSYEQYFGPGTRLTVT.

This chain uses TRBV7-8 with TRBJ1-1, with D tentatively TRBD1 (5 bases). V lost 5 bases, J lost 7 bases, and 14 bases lay in between. Germline assignment: CDR1 SGHVS and CDR2 FQNEAQ. The CDR3 has 13 residues. The CDR3 DNA follows: TGTGCCAGCAGCGCATTCAGGGAGGATGAAGCTTTCTTT. This codes for CASSAFREDEAFF.

The chain uses TRBV5-1 and TRBJ2-7; possibly TRBD2 for D (5 bases). V shed 4 bases and J shed 4 bases, with 18 bases lying between them. The length of the CDR3 is 15 residues. The germline CDR1 and CDR2 sequences are SGHRS and YFSETQ. CDR3: CASSPEAAGEYEQYF. The CDR3 region has the DNA TGCGCCAGCAGCCCGGAGGCGGCAGGAGAGTACGAGCAGTACTTC.